This T cell receptor beta chain originates from a study of T cells in Graves' hyperthyroidism and ophthalmopathy. Study results and caveats: In the blood, most expanded thyroid clonotypes above 0.001 appeared as well.

Losses at the gene ends were 4 bases for V and 4 bases for J; bases not matched to a gene: 2. This CDR3 comprises 14 residues. Germline V lookup: CDR1 KGHSH, CDR2 LQKENI. This clonotype was counted ten times or more. What it recognizes is unknown. TCR beta CDR3 regions were amplified from RNA. HTBI primers drove first-round RT-PCR of the TCR CDR3. TCRdb re-derived calls from the multiplex PCR reads in MiXCR, one entry per CDR3 protein. The sample contains fewer than 250,000 distinct CDR3 sequences, about 15% of which appear only once. Sequencing used blood. The chain carries TRBV18 and TRBJ2-2, with 8 bases identical to TRBD2. The sequence was obtained from a man over 45 with Graves' hyperthyroidism. CDR3 sequence reads: CASSLAGFTGELFF. The CDR3 region has the DNA TGTGCCAGCTCACTAGCGGGATTCACCGGGGAGCTGTTTTTT.